This T cell receptor beta chain was profiled in a study of blood T cell repertoires in COVID-19. The study drew participants aged about 18 to 95 years from 20 to 30 US areas. Symptom resolution, clearance, or two negative PCRs marked the recovered donors of Cohort 3. The CDR3 runs 15 residues. Trimming cost V 8 bases and J 10 bases, with 21 bases left between them. Looked up from germline, CDR1 is MNHEY and CDR2 is SVGAGI. In the original processing: Reference gene primer amplification gave estimated nucleated cell counts. Data came from immunoSEQ multiplex PCR; TCRdb stores just in-frame clones and leaves some out. V and J calls and clone size are copied from that table; D and trimming were computed from the DNA. Altogether 450,000 to 500,000 clones are present, about 90% being singletons, with the ten largest covering under 0.85%.

This clonotype originated in a woman under 30 who had recovered from COVID-19. Material: PBMCs or T cells enriched from blood (not recorded which). This chain connects TRBV6-5 to TRBJ1-6; D is undetermined. The CDR3, as DNA: TGTGCCAGCGACCCCCCGTTAGCGGACGGATCACCCCTCCACTTT. Protein sequence: CASDPPLADGSPLHF.